Below are 18 T cell receptor beta chains sequenced from a single sample in a study of Graves' ophthalmopathy and Graves' hyperthyroidism. The TCR beta CDR3 regions underwent amplification from RNA transcripts. HTBI primers served in a first-round RT-PCR, which a second-round multiplex PCR followed. A single record per CDR3 protein comes from TCRdb applying MiXCR to the multiplex PCR reads. This table has more than 300,000 distinct CDR3 sequences, 15% appearing once. The sample was peripheral blood. The receptors originated from a woman under 30 with stable Graves' hyperthyroidism.

V usage is TRBV6-4 and J usage is TRBJ1-3; 11 bases agree with TRBD1. Trimming at V came to 2 bases and at J to 0 bases, leaving 6 bases not matched to a gene. This CDR3 is built from 18 residues. CDR1 is MRHNA and CDR2 is SNTAGT in the germline V gene. CDR3 coding DNA: TGTGCCAGCAGTGACGGACAGGGGGCAACGGACTCTGGAAACACCATATATTTT. This sequence encodes CASSDGQGATDSGNTIYF.

The table lists this clonotype with a few counts. V usage is TRBV3-1 and J usage is TRBJ2-5; no definite D call. This CDR3 comprises 12 residues. Germline V gene data show CDR1 as LGHDT and CDR2 as YNNKEL (reference sequence). With 1 base removed from V and 2 bases from J, the gap between germline ends came to 2 bases. DNA for the CDR3: TGTGCCAGCAGCCAAGTTCAAGAGACCCAGTACTTC. This translates into CASSQVQETQYF.

This clonotype was recorded at least ten times. The chain carries TRBV28 and TRBJ1-6; no firm D call. V lost 7 bases and J lost 11, with 9 bases in between. The CDR3 is 11 amino acids. CDR1 is MDHEN, CDR2 SYDVKM, per germline. The CDR3 nucleotides are TGTGCCAGCACTTCCTACCCACCCCTCCACTTT. This codes for CASTSYPPLHF.

This clonotype was seen at least ten times. The gene calls are TRBV27 and TRBJ1-1; TRBD1 aligns across 11 bases. J lost 5 bases, V lost 3 bases, and 2 bases had no gene match. The CDR3 sequence is 14 residues long. Germline loops: CDR1 MNHEY, CDR2 SMNVEV (reference sequence). CDR3 sequence: CASSLDRGQTEAFF. CDR3 in DNA: TGTGCCAGCAGTTTGGACAGGGGGCAAACTGAAGCTTTCTTT.

This clonotype has just a few counts. The rearrangement uses TRBV2 and TRBJ1-6; D perhaps matches TRBD1 (6 bases). The CDR3 loop spans 18 amino acids. V shed 7 bases and J shed 2 bases, with 21 bases lying between them. Per germline, CDR1 SNHLY and CDR2 FYNNEI. The CDR3 spells CASNLQGFLTPYNSPLHF. The DNA of the CDR3 is TGTGCCAGCAACCTACAGGGTTTCCTTACCCCCTATAATTCACCCCTCCACTTT. The full variable domain, completed using reference TRBV2 and TRBJ1-6, is EPEVTQTPSHQVTQMGQEVILRCVPISNHLYFYWYRQILGQKVEFLVSFYNNEISEKSEIFDDQFSVERPDGSNFTLKIRSTKLEDSAMYFCASNLQGFLTPYNSPLHFGNGTRLTVT.

The chain couples TRBV6-5 to TRBJ1-3, with D uncertain. This CDR3 comprises 16 residues. In germline, CDR1 is MNHEY, CDR2 SVGAGI. The V gene lost 0 bases and the J gene lost 0 bases, with 9 bases spanning the gap. Here the CDR3 reads CASSYSTVFSGNTIYF. CDR3 sequence (DNA): TGTGCCAGCAGTTACTCTACAGTTTTCTCTGGAAACACCATATATTTT.

This clonotype was detected many times. The J gene is TRBJ1-2, the V gene TRBV5-1; D may be TRBD1 (5 bases). Germline lookup yields CDR1 SGHRS and CDR2 YFSETQ. This CDR3 is built from 14 residues. Trimming stripped 3 bases from V and 8 bases from J, with 17 bases between. For the CDR3, the DNA is TGCGCCAGCAGCTCGAGGGACGACGGGGCCGGCTACACCTTC. Amino acids: CASSSRDDGAGYTF.

This clonotype appeared a few times. The J gene is TRBJ2-7, the V gene TRBV20-1; D is unresolved. The CDR3 covers 14 residues. In germline, CDR1 is DFQATT, CDR2 SNEGSKA (reference sequence). V was trimmed by 0 bases and J by 4 bases, leaving 13 bases between them. CDR3 loop: CSAREGASNYEQYF. Here the CDR3 DNA reads TGCAGTGCTAGAGAAGGCGCCAGCAATTACGAGCAGTACTTC.

This clonotype appeared many times. The chain uses TRBV11-2 and TRBJ2-5; D is ambiguous. V lost 7 bases to trimming and J lost 7 bases, with 10 bases between them. CDR1 and CDR2 from the germline V gene are SGHAT and FQNNGV. The CDR3 loop spans 11 amino acids. CDR3 sequence (DNA): TGTGCCAGCATAAAATCGGGGACCCAGTACTTC. It codes for CASIKSGTQYF.

This clonotype was seen ten or more times. V and J are TRBV11-2 and TRBJ2-5; D is ambiguous. V lost 0 bases and J lost 5, with 4 bases in between. This CDR3 spans 12 amino acids. The V gene's germline CDR1 is SGHAT and CDR2 FQNNGV. The CDR3 here is CASSLDLETQYF. CDR3 bases: TGTGCCAGCAGCTTAGATTTGGAGACCCAGTACTTC.

Of note for this clonotype: At one end the junction does not follow the germline gene, possibly because of a read error. This chain connects TRBV12-3 or TRBV12-4 to TRBJ2-4; 9 bases map to TRBD1. This CDR3 has 14 amino acids. The CDR3 sequence is CASSFGTGFSIKYF. The CDR3 bases are TGTGCCAGCAGTTTCGGGACAGGGTTTAGCATTAAGTACTTC.

This clonotype was counted many times. This sequence joins TRBV25-1 and TRBJ1-1; tentatively, D is TRBD1 (5 bases). The length of the CDR3 is 16 residues. Trimming pared 1 base from V and 3 bases from J, leaving 15 bases between. Germline V gene data show CDR1 as MGHDK and CDR2 as SYGVNS. The CDR3 loop reads CASSEFLGTSDTEAFF. CDR3 nucleotides: TGTGCCAGCAGTGAATTTTTGGGGACTAGTGACACTGAAGCTTTCTTT. Filled out from reference TRBV25-1 and TRBJ1-1, the complete variable domain reads EADIYQTPRYLVIGTGKKITLECSQTMGHDKMYWYQQDPGMELHLIHYSYGVNSTEKGDLSSESTVSRIRTEHFPLTLESARPSHTSQYLCASSEFLGTSDTEAFFGQGTRLTVV.

This clonotype was picked up a small number of times. The genes are TRBV7-3 and TRBJ2-5; D may match TRBD1 or TRBD2 (5 bases each). This CDR3 spans 15 amino acids. Trimming pared 0 bases from V and 5 bases from J, leaving 13 bases between. Germline values: CDR1 SGHTA, CDR2 FQGTGA. CDR3 sequence (DNA): TGTGCCAGCAGCTTAACCGGGACGCCAGGGGAGACCCAGTACTTC. Its translation: CASSLTGTPGETQYF.

This clonotype appeared many times. The chain combines TRBV6-1 with TRBJ1-2; TRBD1 is a possible D gene (5 bases). The CDR3 totals 14 residues. The germline V gene has CDR1 MNHNS and CDR2 SASEGT. V dropped 0 bases and J dropped 6 bases, with 11 bases sitting between them. As DNA, the CDR3 is TGTGCCAGCAGTGAAGCAGGGGCTCCAGATGGCTACACCTTC. This sequence encodes CASSEAGAPDGYTF.

Concerning this clonotype itself: A read error may account for a junction end that differs from germline. This sequence joins TRBV18 and TRBJ1-3; tentative D call: TRBD1 (5 bases). The CDR3 is 17 amino acids. Germline CDR1 KGHSH, CDR2 LQKENI. The CDR3 spells CASSPLMGQNSGNTLYF. The DNA for the CDR3 is TGTGCCAGCTCACCACTGATGGGGCAAAACTCTGGAAACACCTTATATTTT.

Ten or more counts support this clonotype. The J gene is TRBJ1-2, the V gene TRBV29-1, with TRBD1 matching 7 bases. Trimming removed 4 bases from V and 10 bases from J; junction bases left unmatched: 6. Germline V gene sequence: CDR1 SQVTM, CDR2 ANQGSEA. The CDR3 extends over 11 amino acids. The CDR3 reads CSVGDRAIYTF. The CDR3 nucleotides read TGCAGCGTTGGCGACAGGGCAATCTACACCTTC.

Of note for this clonotype: This may be a read error: a much more frequent sequence differs by one nucleotide. The DNA is left out, because the CDR3 cannot be placed on it with certainty; the CDR3 is given as TCRdb lists it. V usage is TRBV20-1 and J usage is TRBJ1-1; no DNA check was done on the table's D call, TRBD1. The CDR3 comprises 18 residues, both ends counted. Germline V gene lookup returns CDR1 DFQATT and CDR2 SNEGSKA (reference sequence). The CDR3 loop is CSAVLWAGGASFGTEACF.

This clonotype was counted many times. The chain has TRBV6-1 and TRBJ1-1; tentative D call: TRBD1 (5 bases). Germline-derived CDR1 and CDR2 are MNHNS and SASEGT. The ends were cut back, 8 bases at V and 0 bases at J, with 7 bases in the middle. This CDR3 has 12 amino acids. The DNA of the CDR3 is TGTGCCAGCGGCAGGGTGAACACTGAAGCTTTCTTT. This sequence encodes CASGRVNTEAFF.